The rows below give T cell receptor beta chains drawn from one sample of a study of blood T cell repertoires in COVID-19. Sequenced by immunoSEQ multiplex PCR; TCRdb stores in-frame clones only, minus some. The profile covers roughly 100,000 clones, with roughly 81% appearing a single time and approximately 10% taken by the ten largest. Sequenced input: peripheral blood. The receptors derive from a woman in her 70s with acute or convalescent COVID-19. Both conserved end residues are part of each CDR3. D genes are given only for firm matches. Where a row states a size, it is once, few, many or the class of an expanded clone; other rows omit it.

>TRBJ1-2|TRBV30|.|TRBD1
CAWRGQGAGGYTF
TGTGCCTGGCGGGGACAGGGGGCGGGTGGCTACACCTTC
>TRBJ1-2|TRBV18|.|TRBD1
CASSPPLTGGGIGYTF
TGTGCCAGCTCACCACCACTAACAGGGGGCGGAATTGGCTACACCTTC
>TRBJ1-4|TRBV2|.|.
CASSQGEKLFF
TGTGCCAGCAGTCAGGGCGAAAAACTGTTTTTT
>TRBJ1-5|TRBV19|.|TRBD1
CASTGTGGPNQPQHF
TGTGCCAGTACCGGAACAGGGGGCCCCAATCAGCCCCAGCATTTT
>TRBJ2-5|TRBV29-1|.|TRBD2
CSFTGGLQETQYF
TGCAGCTTCACGGGGGGACTACAAGAGACCCAGTACTTC
>TRBJ1-2|TRBV7-2|.|.
CASSSIPAGDYGYTF
TGTGCCAGCAGCTCAATTCCCGCGGGGGACTATGGCTACACCTTC
>TRBJ1-3|TRBV30|.|.
CAWSPGDLSGNTIYF
TGTGCCTGGAGCCCGGGGGACCTCTCTGGAAACACCATATATTTT
>TRBJ2-7|TRBV7-9|.|.
CASRPASDRSYEQYF
TGTGCCAGCAGACCAGCCTCCGACAGGTCCTACGAGCAGTACTTC
>TRBJ2-3|TRBV27|.|TRBD2
CASSLGTSGLDTQYF
TGTGCCAGCAGTTTAGGGACTAGCGGCCTCGATACGCAGTATTTT
>TRBJ2-3|TRBV7-2|.|TRBD1
CASSGRTGEDTQYF
TGTGCCAGCAGCGGCCGGACAGGGGAAGATACGCAGTATTTT
>TRBJ2-3|TRBV6-5|.|TRBD2
CASSSILAGAPDTQYF
TGTGCCAGCAGTTCCATACTAGCGGGGGCCCCAGATACGCAGTATTTT
>TRBJ2-7|TRBV27|.|.
CASSFSRARDEQYF
TGTGCCAGCAGTTTCAGCAGGGCCCGCGACGAGCAGTACTTC
>TRBJ1-4|TRBV19|few|TRBD1
CASSLDRGFEKLFF
TGTGCCAGTAGCCTGGACAGGGGATTTGAAAAACTGTTTTTT
>TRBJ2-2|TRBV5-8|.|TRBD1
CASSTDRGPVAVWTGELFF
TGTGCCAGCAGCACGGACAGGGGGCCAGTCGCGGTTTGGACCGGGGAGCTGTTTTTT
>TRBJ2-2|TRBV30|once|.
CAWTWSLGLWTGELFF
TGTGCCTGGACTTGGTCGCTGGGACTGTGGACCGGGGAGCTGTTTTTT
>TRBJ2-5|TRBV29-1|.|.
CSVREETQYF
TGCAGCGTTCGCGAAGAGACCCAGTACTTC
>TRBJ1-1|TRBV23-1|.|.
CASSPPREPNTEAFF
TGCGCCAGCAGTCCCCCTAGGGAGCCGAACACTGAAGCTTTCTTT
>TRBJ2-3|TRBV19|.|TRBD1
CASSSTTGGRTDTQYF
TGTGCCAGTAGTAGTACGACAGGGGGCCGGACAGATACGCAGTATTTT
>TRBJ1-4|TRBV4-1|.|.
CASSQDLTASNEKLFF
TGCGCCAGCAGCCAAGATCTAACAGCCTCTAATGAAAAACTGTTTTTT
>TRBJ1-5|TRBV23-1|.|TRBD1
CASSHSGTVNQPQHF
TGCGCCAGCAGTCACTCCGGGACAGTCAATCAGCCCCAGCATTTT
>TRBJ2-3|TRBV7-9|.|.
CASSFTGTDTQYF
TGTGCCAGCAGCTTTACAGGGACAGATACGCAGTATTTT
>TRBJ2-1|TRBV28|.|TRBD2
CASSLPRASGGSSYNEQFF
TGTGCCAGCAGTTTACCCCGGGCTAGCGGGGGAAGCTCCTACAATGAGCAGTTCTTC
>TRBJ2-7|TRBV7-2|.|.
CASSLGRDLEQYF
TGTGCCAGCAGCTTAGGGCGGGATCTTGAGCAGTACTTC
>TRBJ2-2|TRBV5-1|.|.
CASSDTSNTGELFF
TGCGCCAGCAGTGACACATCCAACACCGGGGAGCTGTTTTTT
>TRBJ2-2|TRBV6-2/TRBV6-3|.|TRBD2
CASSYSMVSTSPNTGELFF
TGTGCCAGCAGTTACTCGATGGTTTCGACTAGCCCGAACACCGGGGAGCTGTTTTTT
>TRBJ2-3|TRBV28|.|TRBD2
CASRPSGSHSTDTQYF
TGTGCCAGCAGGCCGAGCGGGAGCCATTCAACAGATACGCAGTATTTT
>TRBJ2-2|TRBV29-1|.|.
CSVEPGDTGELFF
TGCAGCGTTGAGCCAGGGGACACCGGGGAGCTGTTTTTT
>TRBJ2-7|TRBV7-7|.|.
CASSLGVGAEQYF
TGTGCTAGCAGCTTAGGGGTGGGGGCCGAGCAGTACTTC
>TRBJ2-5|TRBV28|once|TRBD2
CASSRSGGIQETQYF
TGTGCCAGCAGTCGTAGCGGGGGAATTCAAGAGACCCAGTACTTC
>TRBJ1-1|TRBV27|once|.
CASSGGGMAFF
TGTGCCAGCAGCGGGGGAGGGATGGCTTTCTTT
>TRBJ1-1|TRBV6-1|.|.
CASSESQGLFEAFF
TGTGCCAGCAGTGAGAGCCAGGGCCTTTTTGAAGCTTTCTTT
>TRBJ2-7|TRBV15|.|TRBD2
CATSRNQREGPYEQYF
TGTGCCACCAGCAGAAATCAGCGGGAGGGGCCCTACGAGCAGTACTTC
>TRBJ1-2|TRBV29-1|.|TRBD1
CSARTGENRGYTF
TGCAGCGCCAGGACAGGGGAGAATCGTGGCTACACCTTC